Shown below are 14 T cell receptor beta chains from a single sample sequenced in a study of blood T cells in healthy people across ages. It was with a sample-barcoded 5' primer and a J-beta primer mix that a second PCR of about 7 to 12 cycles was run. TCRdb analysed the 5' RACE reads with MiXCR anew, one entry per CDR3 protein. Found here are 700,000 or so distinct CDR3 sequences, around a fifth of them singletons; the top ten hold about 22%. The material sequenced was blood. The source of these receptors is a man in his sixties or seventies in good health.

In its sample, this clonotype was seen a few times. The J gene is TRBJ1-2, the V gene TRBV7-2, with 10 bases that match TRBD1. V trimming: 4 bases; J trimming: 4 bases; junction bases outside the gene matches: 18. From germline, CDR1 is SGHTA and CDR2 FQGNSA. The CDR3 is 19 amino acids. For the CDR3, the DNA is TGTGCCAGCAGCTCTCGACATTTGGGACAGGGGAAAGGGGGCTATGGCTACACCTTC. As protein: CASSSRHLGQGKGGYGYTF.

This rearrangement joins TRBV20-1 to TRBJ2-3, with D perhaps TRBD1 or TRBD2 (6 bases each). Per germline, CDR1 DFQATT and CDR2 SNEGSKA (reference sequence). CDR3 length: 12 residues. Written as DNA, the CDR3 is TGCGGTTGGGGGGCGCGGACAGATACGCAGTATTTT. This sequence encodes CGWGARTDTQYF.

In this sample, this clonotype turned up a few times. The rearrangement uses TRBV19 and TRBJ2-4; 7 bases are a match to TRBD2. Losses at the gene ends were 7 bases for V and 11 bases for J; bases not matched to a gene: 8. Germline values: CDR1 LNHDA, CDR2 SQIVND (reference sequence). The CDR3 has 12 amino acids. CDR3 protein: CASNRREGVQYF. CDR3 nucleotides: TGTGCCAGTAACCGCAGGGAGGGAGTTCAGTACTTC.

The table lists this clonotype with a few counts. The chain uses TRBV21-1 and TRBJ1-2; TRBD1, the table's D call, was not compared with the DNA. TRBV21-1 is shown as a pseudogene. The CDR3 totals 16 residues. CDR3 protein: CASSKTPGQPLYGYTF. CDR3 sequence (DNA): TGTGCCAGCAGCAAAACCCCGGGACAGCCTCTCTATGGCTACACCTTC.

V is TRBV20-1 and J is TRBJ2-7; possibly TRBD2 for D (6 bases). The CDR3 contains 12 residues. Per germline, CDR1 DFQATT and CDR2 SNEGSKA (reference sequence). Trimming removed 2 bases at V and 5 bases at J, with 10 bases between. The CDR3 bases are TGCAGTGCTAGAACTAGCAGCCACGAGCAGTACTTC. This codes for CSARTSSHEQYF.

The rearrangement links TRBV7-2 to TRBJ2-7; a weak D match, TRBD1 (5 bases). V was clipped by 3 bases and J by 1 base, with 16 bases between them. CDR3 length equals 16 residues. Germline CDR1 and CDR2: SGHTA and FQGNSA. The CDR3 DNA sequence: TGTGCCAGCAGCTTCCAGGTGGTGAAGGGGTCCTACGAGCAGTACTTC. Translation gives CASSFQVVKGSYEQYF.

The chain has TRBV27 and TRBJ2-7, with D possibly matching TRBD2 (6 bases). The V and J ends lost 5 bases and 3 bases respectively, with 17 bases between them. The germline CDR1 and CDR2 sequences are MNHEY and SMNVEV (reference sequence). The CDR3 is 15 residues long. Written as DNA, the CDR3 is TGTGCCAGCAGTATGACAGCGGGCTCCCTCTACGAGCAGTACGTC. This sequence encodes CASSMTAGSLYEQYV.

This clonotype was observed a few times. J is TRBJ2-1 and V is TRBV5-6, with D possibly called TRBD1 or TRBD2 (7 bases each). Per the germline V gene, CDR1 is SGHDT and CDR2 is YYEEEE. The CDR3 has 17 amino acids. V dropped 0 bases and J dropped 3 bases, with 16 bases sitting between them. The CDR3 DNA reads as TGTGCCAGCAGCTTGGAGGGGGCTAGCGGCCTCTACAATGAGCAGTTCTTC. Protein sequence: CASSLEGASGLYNEQFF.

Only a few counts were recorded for this clonotype. The gene calls are TRBV20-1 and TRBJ1-4; a possible D gene is TRBD1 (5 bases). The CDR3 covers 12 residues. CDR1 is DFQATT and CDR2 is SNEGSKA in the germline V gene (reference sequence). Trimming shortened V by 3 bases and J by 8 bases, and 10 bases separated the two germline ends. The CDR3 loop reads CSASQGGEKLFF. The CDR3, as DNA: TGCAGTGCTAGCCAGGGAGGGGAAAAACTGTTTTTT.

The V and J genes are TRBV20-1 and TRBJ2-7; 7 bases agree with TRBD2. V shed 0 bases, J shed 1 base, and the junction held 6 bases outside the gene matches. The CDR3 is 15 residues long. CDR1 is DFQATT, CDR2 SNEGSKA, per germline (reference sequence). The CDR3 DNA is TGCAGTGCTAGAGACCCGACTAGCTTATCCTACGAGCAGTACTTC. Its protein product is CSARDPTSLSYEQYF.

This clonotype came up a few times. V and J are TRBV30 and TRBJ2-7; D gene uncertain. In germline, CDR1 is GTSNPN, CDR2 SVGIG (reference sequence). With 8 bases removed from V and 4 bases from J, the gap between germline ends came to 15 bases. The CDR3 spans 12 residues. The CDR3 region is CARIGPKYEQYV. As DNA, the CDR3 is TGTGCCCGTATCGGACCTAAATACGAGCAGTACGTC.

The rearrangement links TRBV7-8 to TRBJ2-7, with TRBD1 matching 7 bases. The CDR3 runs 14 residues. Germline CDR1 reads SGHVS; CDR2 reads FQNEAQ. Trimming removed 10 bases from V and 5 bases from J; junction bases left unmatched: 14. CDR3 protein: CATAKTGPSDEQYV. The CDR3 bases are TGTGCCACAGCAAAGACAGGGCCAAGCGACGAGCAGTACGTC.

This clonotype came up a few times. The V gene is TRBV29-1, the J gene TRBJ1-1; D unresolved. CDR1 is SQVTM, CDR2 ANQGSEA, per germline. This CDR3 has 13 amino acids. V was shortened by 5 bases and J by 1 base, with 11 bases between the two germline ends. The CDR3 DNA is TGCAGCGTTCAGAGTCGCGGGAACACTGAAGCTTTCTTT. Encoded protein: CSVQSRGNTEAFF.

V gene TRBV7-2 combines with J gene TRBJ1-1; TRBD1 might be the D (6 bases). Germline values: CDR1 SGHTA, CDR2 FQGNSA. Trimming pared 1 base from V and 3 bases from J, leaving 12 bases between. The CDR3 is 15 residues long. In nucleotides, the CDR3 is TGTGCCAGCAGCTTAGTGGGGGCAGGGGACACTGAAGCTTTCTTT. Protein: CASSLVGAGDTEAFF. Full variable domain (outside the CDR3, taken from reference TRBV7-2 and TRBJ1-1): GAGVSQSPSNKVTEKGKDVELRCDPISGHTALYWYRQSLGQGLEFLIYFQGNSAPDKSGLPSDRFSAERTGGSVSTLTIQRTQQEDSAVYLCASSLVGAGDTEAFFGQGTRLTVV.